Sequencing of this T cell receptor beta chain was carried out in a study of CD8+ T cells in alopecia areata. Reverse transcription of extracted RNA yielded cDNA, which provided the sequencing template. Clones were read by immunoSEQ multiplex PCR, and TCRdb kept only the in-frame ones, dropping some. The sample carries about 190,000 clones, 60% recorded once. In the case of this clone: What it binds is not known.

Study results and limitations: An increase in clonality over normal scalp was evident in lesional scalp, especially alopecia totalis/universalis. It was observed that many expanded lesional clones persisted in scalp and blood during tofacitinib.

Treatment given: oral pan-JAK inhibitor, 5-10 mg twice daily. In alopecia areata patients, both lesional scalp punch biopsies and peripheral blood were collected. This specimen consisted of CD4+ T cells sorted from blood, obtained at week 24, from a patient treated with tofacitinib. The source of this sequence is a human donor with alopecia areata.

CDR3 loop: CASSPRVEQPQHF. The CDR3 coding sequence is TGTGCCAGCAGCCCCAGGGTGGAGCAGCCCCAGCATTTT. The chain couples TRBV6-1 to TRBJ1-5; perhaps TRBD1 as D (5 bases). The V gene's germline CDR1 is MNHNS and CDR2 SASEGT. The CDR3 loop spans 13 amino acids. V shed 6 bases and J shed 7 bases, with 13 bases lying between them.